The 11 T cell receptor beta chains reported below all come from one sample, sequenced in a study of T-cell memory formation after mild COVID-19. TCRdb itself ran the 5' RACE reads through MiXCR, one entry per CDR3 protein. The sample lists under 450,000 distinct CDR3 sequences, about 25% occurring once. Sequencing was performed on PBMCs or a T cell subset sorted from them (not recorded which). Receptor source: an adult woman who had mild COVID-19 (a few samples of this study predate the infection). Cell type and time point are not known.

This sequence joins TRBV29-1 and TRBJ2-1; 9 bases map to TRBD1. The V gene end was trimmed by 4 bases and the J gene end by 7 bases; junction bases not matched to a gene: 8. CDR3 length: 14 residues. CDR1 and CDR2 (germline): SQVTM, ANQGSEA. The CDR3 coding sequence is TGCAGCGTTGTGCGCGGGACAGGGTTAAATGAGCAGTTCTTC. Protein: CSVVRGTGLNEQFF.

This clonotype has just a few counts. V gene TRBV12-3 or TRBV12-4 combines with J gene TRBJ2-5; D might be TRBD2 (5 bases). V was clipped by 3 bases and J by 5 bases, with 10 bases between them. The CDR3 extends over 13 amino acids. In DNA form, the CDR3 reads TGTGCCAGCAGTTTCACTAGAATCGAGACCCAGTACTTC. It translates to CASSFTRIETQYF.

This chain links TRBV5-1 with TRBJ2-5; perhaps TRBD2 as D (6 bases). V lost 2 bases and J 7 bases, leaving 12 bases between the germline ends. This CDR3 spans 13 amino acids. Germline CDR1 is SGHRS and CDR2 is YFSETQ. The CDR3 DNA reads as TGCGCCAGCAGCTTAGGGACGGAGGGGACCCAGTACTTC. Protein product: CASSLGTEGTQYF.

The chain has TRBV3-1 and TRBJ2-7; D is uncertain. Per the germline V gene, CDR1 is LGHDT and CDR2 is YNNKEL (reference sequence). V gave up 0 bases and J gave up 4 bases, with 4 bases separating them. This CDR3 contains 12 residues. This chain's CDR3 is CASSQDRYEQYF. The CDR3 nucleotides are TGTGCCAGCAGCCAAGACCGGTACGAGCAGTACTTC.

This chain connects TRBV3-1 to TRBJ2-3, with 8 bases aligning to TRBD2. The CDR3 extends over 15 amino acids. The germline gives CDR1 LGHDT, CDR2 YNNKEL (reference sequence). Trimming removed 0 bases from V and 4 bases from J; junction bases left unmatched: 3. CDR3 protein: CASSQDDGGADTQYF. As DNA, the CDR3 is TGTGCCAGCAGCCAAGATGACGGGGGGGCAGATACGCAGTATTTT.

This clonotype came up a few times. The chain recombines TRBV27 with TRBJ2-2, with D possibly being TRBD1 or TRBD2 (6 bases each). The ends were cut back, 0 bases at V and 8 bases at J, with 13 bases in the middle. Per germline, CDR1 MNHEY and CDR2 SMNVEV (reference sequence). The CDR3 sequence is 15 residues long. CDR3 amino acids: CASSLSKGGPGELFF. The CDR3 bases are TGTGCCAGCAGTTTATCGAAGGGGGGACCTGGGGAGCTGTTTTTT.

The gene calls are TRBV2 and TRBJ1-6; D gene unclear. The CDR3 runs to 12 residues. Looked up from germline, CDR1 is SNHLY and CDR2 is FYNNEI. The ends were cut back, 4 bases at V and 10 bases at J, with 8 bases in the middle. CDR3 region: CASSVGGSPLHF. CDR3 nucleotide sequence: TGTGCCAGCAGTGTCGGTGGCTCACCCCTCCACTTT.

This clonotype appeared a few times. J is TRBJ2-1 and V is TRBV6-5; 8 bases align to TRBD2. The V gene end was trimmed by 7 bases and the J gene end by 4 bases; junction bases not matched to a gene: 3. The germline V gene encodes CDR1 MNHEY and CDR2 SVGAGI. This CDR3 has 13 amino acids. CDR3 region: CASKEREYNEQFF. The CDR3 DNA follows: TGTGCCAGCAAGGAGCGGGAGTACAATGAGCAGTTCTTC.

The chain joins TRBV19 to TRBJ1-1; D uncertain. The germline V gene encodes CDR1 LNHDA and CDR2 SQIVND (reference sequence). V was clipped by 6 bases and J by 6 bases, with 14 bases between them. The CDR3 spans 13 residues. The CDR3 region is CASSHLHEAEAFF. For the CDR3, the DNA is TGTGCCAGTAGCCACCTGCATGAGGCTGAAGCTTTCTTT.

There are a few counts of this clonotype. The chain employs TRBV29-1 and TRBJ2-1; TRBD1 is a possible D gene (5 bases). CDR1 SQVTM and CDR2 ANQGSEA come from the germline V gene. The V end lost 5 bases, the J end lost 7 bases, and 6 bases lay between the germline ends. The length of the CDR3 is 10 residues. CDR3 protein: CSVQGNEQFF. The CDR3 region has the DNA TGCAGCGTTCAGGGTAATGAGCAGTTCTTC.

V gene TRBV5-1 combines with J gene TRBJ2-7; D gene unclear. Germline V CDR1 and CDR2: SGHRS, YFSETQ. The CDR3 is 14 residues long. V lost 3 bases, J lost 2 bases, and 12 bases lay in between. The CDR3 nucleotides are TGCGCCAGCAGCTATTCTGTCGGAGCCTACGAGCAGTACTTC. Protein: CASSYSVGAYEQYF.